A single sample is the source of the 13 T cell receptor beta chains below, sequenced in a study of T cell responses to AZD1222 COVID-19 vaccine. Clones were read by immunoSEQ multiplex PCR, and TCRdb kept only the in-frame ones, dropping some. The sample shows 80,000 to 85,000 clones, 91% of them seen only once. This specimen was peripheral blood, taken 28 days after the second AZD1222 dose. These receptors originate from an adult who received the AZD1222 COVID-19 vaccine.

V gene TRBV6-5 combines with J gene TRBJ2-2; D not resolved. V gave up 8 bases and J gave up 2 bases, with 12 bases separating them. The CDR3 runs to 14 residues. Germline V lookup: CDR1 MNHEY, CDR2 SVGAGI. CDR3 protein: CASSKLSNTGELFF. The DNA for the CDR3 is TGTGCCAGCTCGAAACTTTCCAACACCGGGGAGCTGTTTTTT.

This chain's CDR3 is CASNLVARNTEAFF. DNA for the CDR3: TGTGCCAGTAACCTCGTAGCCCGGAACACTGAAGCTTTCTTT. The gene calls are TRBV19 and TRBJ1-1; D unresolved. Germline V gene lookup returns CDR1 LNHDA and CDR2 SQIVND (reference sequence). Between the trimmed V and J ends, which lost 7 bases and 1 base, there was a span of 13 bases. This CDR3 has 14 residues.

This chain joins TRBV11-3 and TRBJ2-1; D might be TRBD2 (6 bases). Deletions cut 1 base from V and 13 bases from J, with 14 bases between. Germline V gives CDR1 SGHNT, CDR2 YENEEA. The CDR3 loop spans 13 amino acids. The CDR3 coding sequence is TGTGCCAGCAGCTTAGCTGCGGACTATACCCAGTTCTTC. As protein: CASSLAADYTQFF.

The DNA of the CDR3 is TGTGCCAGCAGCTCCGGGACTAGCGGGAGCGCCTACGAGCAGTACTTC. It encodes CASSSGTSGSAYEQYF. V is TRBV5-4 and J is TRBJ2-7, with TRBD2 matching 14 bases. V dropped 3 bases and J dropped 2; count of bases not matched to a gene: 4. The germline gives CDR1 SGHNT, CDR2 YYREEE (reference sequence). The CDR3 is 16 residues long.

The chain recombines TRBV3-1 (or the pseudogene TRBV3-2) with TRBJ2-1, with 12 positions matching TRBD2. This CDR3 contains 16 residues. V shed 2 bases and J 7 bases; nucleotides not matched to a gene: 6. Germline CDR1 and CDR2: LGHDT and YNNKEL (reference sequence). The CDR3 DNA is TGTGCCAGCAGCCAAATTCTAGCGGGAGGGTTAAATGAGCAGTTCTTC. Translated, it gives CASSQILAGGLNEQFF.

The chain has TRBV5-1 and TRBJ2-7; D unresolved. Trimming took 0 bases from V and 0 from J, leaving 7 bases between them. The germline V gene has CDR1 SGHRS and CDR2 YFSETQ. There are 14 residues in the CDR3. The CDR3 reads CASSLGVSSYEQYF. The CDR3 DNA reads as TGCGCCAGCAGCTTGGGAGTCTCCTCCTACGAGCAGTACTTC. Full variable domain (missing parts from reference TRBV5-1 and TRBJ2-7): KAGVTQTPRYLIKTRGQQVTLSCSPISGHRSVSWYQQTPGQGLQFLFEYFSETQRNKGNFPGRFSGRQFSNSRSEMNVSTLELGDSALYLCASSLGVSSYEQYFGPGTRLTVT.

The rearrangement joins TRBV30 to TRBJ2-5; D remains ambiguous. V lost 6 bases and J lost 5, with 7 bases in between. Germline V gene data show CDR1 as GTSNPN and CDR2 as SVGIG (reference sequence). The CDR3 extends over 10 amino acids. The CDR3 DNA is TGTGCCTGCACCGCGGAGACCCAGTACTTC. Amino acid sequence: CACTAETQYF. Using reference TRBV30 and TRBJ2-5 for the parts outside the CDR3, the full variable domain is SQTIHQWPATLVQPVGSPLSLECTVEGTSNPNLYWYRQAAGRGLQLLFYSVGIGQISSEVPQNLSASRPQDRQFILSSKKLLLSDSGFYLCACTAETQYFGPGTRLLVL.

The rearrangement uses TRBV6-6 and TRBJ1-1; D is unclear. Germline V gene data show CDR1 as MNHNY and CDR2 as SVGAGI (reference sequence). This CDR3 contains 13 residues. The CDR3 spells CVGSQWEGTEAFF. The CDR3 bases are TGTGTCGGATCTCAGTGGGAGGGCACTGAAGCTTTCTTT.

The chain employs TRBV6-2 or TRBV6-3 and TRBJ1-1; 11 bases map to TRBD1. The CDR3 extends over 15 amino acids. The germline gives CDR1 MNHEY, CDR2 SVGEGT. Losses at the gene ends were 6 bases for V and 5 bases for J; bases not matched to a gene: 8. For the CDR3, the DNA is TGTGCCAGCAGCTTACATGGACAGGGGGCTACTGAAGCTTTCTTT. Amino acid sequence: CASSLHGQGATEAFF.

The chain has TRBV24-1 and TRBJ2-1, with 11 bases identical to TRBD2. CDR1 KGHDR and CDR2 SFDVKD come from the germline V gene. V was clipped by 3 bases and J by 9 bases; unmatched bases: 6. The CDR3 totals 15 residues. The CDR3 DNA reads TGTGCCACCAGTGATAGGGGACTAGCGGTCGGTGAGCAGTTCTTC. It encodes CATSDRGLAVGEQFF.

V gene TRBV7-8 combines with J gene TRBJ1-5; D uncertain. V shed 0 bases and J shed 1 base, with 10 bases lying between them. Germline values: CDR1 SGHVS, CDR2 FQNEAQ. This CDR3 has 16 amino acids. The CDR3 loop reads CASSLAPTDSNQPQHF. CDR3 nucleotide sequence: TGTGCCAGCAGCTTAGCGCCCACCGACAGCAATCAGCCCCAGCATTTT. Using reference TRBV7-8 and TRBJ1-5 for the parts outside the CDR3, the full variable domain is GAGVSQSPRYKVAKRGQDVALRCDPISGHVSLFWYQQALGQGPEFLTYFQNEAQLDKSGLPSDRFFAERPEGSVSTLKIQRTQQEDSAVYLCASSLAPTDSNQPQHFGDGTRLSIL.

The V gene is TRBV2, the J gene TRBJ2-1, with TRBD2 matching 8 bases. V dropped 6 bases and J dropped 7; count of bases not matched to a gene: 14. The CDR3 sequence is 16 residues long. Germline CDR1 is SNHLY and CDR2 is FYNNEI. The CDR3 reads CASRPHFGLAVNEQFF. The CDR3 DNA sequence: TGTGCCAGCAGGCCTCACTTCGGACTAGCAGTAAATGAGCAGTTCTTC.

This rearrangement joins TRBV14 to TRBJ2-1; D might be TRBD2 (6 bases). CDR1 is SGHDN, CDR2 FVKESK, per germline. The CDR3 consists of 15 residues. V lost 6 bases to trimming and J lost 3 bases, with 15 bases between them. The CDR3 DNA is TGTGCCAGCAGACCATGGCCTAGCGACTACAATGAGCAGTTCTTC. It yields the protein CASRPWPSDYNEQFF.